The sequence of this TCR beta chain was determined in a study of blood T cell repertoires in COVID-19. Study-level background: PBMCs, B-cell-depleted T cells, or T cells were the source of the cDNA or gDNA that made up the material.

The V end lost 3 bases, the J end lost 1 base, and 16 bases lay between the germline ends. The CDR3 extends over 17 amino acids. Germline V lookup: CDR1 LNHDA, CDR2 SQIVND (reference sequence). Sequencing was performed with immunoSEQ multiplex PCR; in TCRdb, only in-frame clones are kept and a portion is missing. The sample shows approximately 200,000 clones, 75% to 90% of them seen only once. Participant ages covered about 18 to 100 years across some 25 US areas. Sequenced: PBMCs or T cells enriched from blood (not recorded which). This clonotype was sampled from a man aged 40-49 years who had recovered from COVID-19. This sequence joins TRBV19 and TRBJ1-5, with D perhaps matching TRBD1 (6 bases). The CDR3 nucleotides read TGTGCCAGTAGTATGGGGGCAGTGTGGGACAGCAATCAGCCCCAGCATTTT. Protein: CASSMGAVWDSNQPQHF.